These 29 T cell receptor beta chains share one sample of origin, sequenced in a study of T cells in Graves' hyperthyroidism and ophthalmopathy. Researchers amplified the TCR beta CDR3 regions from RNA transcripts. HTBI primers were employed in a first-round RT-PCR of the TCR CDR3. Via MiXCR, TCRdb re-called the multiplex PCR reads, giving one row per CDR3 protein. The sample has approximately 520,000 distinct CDR3 sequences, around a quarter seen once. Material for sequencing was blood. All receptors come from a woman aged 30 to 39 with Graves' ophthalmopathy.

This chain links TRBV29-1 with TRBJ2-2; D is uncertain. The germline CDR1 and CDR2 sequences are SQVTM and ANQGSEA. V was pared by 4 bases and J by 1 base, with 7 bases between. This CDR3 has 13 amino acids. CDR3 bases: TGCAGCGTTGTAAAAGAGAACACCGGGGAGCTGTTTTTT. This translates into CSVVKENTGELFF.

This clonotype was seen repeatedly, ten times or more. The rearrangement links TRBV20-1 to TRBJ2-5; possibly TRBD1 for D (5 bases). Trimming cost V 5 bases and J 0 bases, with 13 bases left between them. This CDR3 region has 14 residues. The germline V gene has CDR1 DFQATT and CDR2 SNEGSKA (reference sequence). This CDR3 reads CSAPTGHNQETQYF. CDR3 in DNA: TGCAGTGCTCCCACCGGACACAACCAAGAGACCCAGTACTTC.

In this sample, this clonotype turned up many times. The chain uses TRBV6-1 and TRBJ1-2; a possible D gene is TRBD1 (5 bases). The V and J ends lost 8 bases and 4 bases respectively, with 14 bases between them. The CDR3 loop spans 13 amino acids. Germline CDR1 MNHNS, CDR2 SASEGT. The CDR3 sequence: CASGRDRSYGYTF. The CDR3 DNA sequence: TGTGCCAGCGGAAGGGACCGCTCCTATGGCTACACCTTC.

The V and J genes are TRBV18 and TRBJ1-3; D remains ambiguous. This CDR3 region has 14 residues. Germline V gene sequence: CDR1 KGHSH, CDR2 LQKENI. V was clipped by 0 bases and J by 0 bases, with 3 bases between them. CDR3 loop: CASSPPASGNTIYF. The CDR3 coding sequence is TGTGCCAGCTCACCACCGGCCTCTGGAAACACCATATATTTT. Full variable domain (missing parts from reference TRBV18 and TRBJ1-3): NAGVMQNPRHLVRRRGQEARLRCSPMKGHSHVYWYRQLPEEGLKFMVYLQKENIIDESGMPKERFSAEFPKEGPSILRIQQVVRGDSAAYFCASSPPASGNTIYFGEGSWLTVV.

The chain combines TRBV5-1 with TRBJ2-2; D remains ambiguous. CDR3 size: 14 residues. V was shortened by 5 bases and J by 0 bases, with 8 bases between the two germline ends. The germline V gene has CDR1 SGHRS and CDR2 YFSETQ. The DNA of the CDR3 is TGCGCCAGCAGTTCAGCCGCGAACACCGGGGAGCTGTTTTTT. Its protein is CASSSAANTGELFF.

This clonotype has a count of ten or more. The chain carries TRBV12-3 or TRBV12-4 and TRBJ2-7; D is possibly TRBD1 or TRBD2 (5 bases each). The CDR3 spans 14 residues. The ends were cut back, 5 bases at V and 3 bases at J, with 14 bases in the middle. The CDR3 region is CASSIRGRIYEQYF. CDR3 bases: TGTGCCAGCAGTATTAGGGGACGGATCTACGAGCAGTACTTC.

This rearrangement joins TRBV5-1 to TRBJ1-1; the D is unclear. Trimming shortened V by 1 base and J by 4 bases, and 8 bases separated the two germline ends. The CDR3 totals 13 residues. CDR1 and CDR2 from the germline V gene are SGHRS and YFSETQ. CDR3 sequence: CASSLKEGTEAFF. In nucleotides, the CDR3 is TGCGCCAGCAGCTTGAAAGAGGGCACTGAAGCTTTCTTT.

This clonotype was picked up many times. The CDR3 protein is CASSQEGAYGYTF. The CDR3 DNA sequence: TGTGCCAGCAGCCAAGAGGGGGCCTATGGCTACACCTTC. This chain links TRBV3-1 with TRBJ1-2; a weak D match, TRBD1 (6 bases). Per germline, CDR1 LGHDT and CDR2 YNNKEL (reference sequence). The CDR3 consists of 13 residues. V lost 0 bases to trimming and J lost 4 bases, with 6 bases between them.

The genes are TRBV12-3 or TRBV12-4 and TRBJ2-5, with 10 bases identical to TRBD2. V trimming: 3 bases; J trimming: 7 bases; junction bases outside the gene matches: 11. The length of the CDR3 is 16 residues. CDR3: CASSFASGGTKGTQYF. The DNA of the CDR3 is TGTGCCAGCAGTTTCGCTAGCGGGGGCACCAAGGGGACCCAGTACTTC.

This clonotype has at least ten counts. This sequence joins TRBV7-9 and TRBJ2-7; 15 positions match TRBD2. CDR1 and CDR2 (germline): SEHNR, FQNEAQ (reference sequence). This CDR3 contains 14 residues. Germline trimming cut 5 bases from V and 5 bases from J; bases unmatched to any gene: 1. CDR3 region: CASSGTSGGNEQYF. The CDR3 bases are TGTGCCAGCAGCGGGACTAGCGGGGGGAACGAGCAGTACTTC.

This clonotype was counted ten times or more. The gene calls are TRBV12-3 or TRBV12-4 and TRBJ1-1; the match to TRBD1 covers 8 bases. The ends lost 8 bases at V and 4 bases at J; junction bases unmatched: 12. This CDR3 has 15 amino acids. The chain's CDR3 is CASQGATSSGTEAFF. The CDR3 nucleotides are TGTGCCAGCCAGGGGGCCACGAGCTCCGGCACTGAAGCTTTCTTT.

This chain joins TRBV18 and TRBJ2-7; D is perhaps TRBD1 (6 bases). Germline CDR1 and CDR2: KGHSH and LQKENI. V lost 3 bases to trimming and J lost 7 bases, with 13 bases between them. CDR3 length: 13 amino acids. CDR3 loop: CASSPRRGGEQYF. CDR3 DNA: TGTGCCAGCTCACCCCGCAGGGGCGGAGAGCAGTACTTC.

This clonotype was detected ten times or more. The chain has TRBV6-1 and TRBJ1-2; 7 bases map to TRBD1. The J segment lost 6 bases and the V segment lost 6 bases, leaving 7 bases of the junction unmatched. Looked up from germline, CDR1 is MNHNS and CDR2 is SASEGT. The CDR3 is 13 amino acids. CDR3 protein: CASREQGSDGYTF. The CDR3 DNA sequence: TGTGCCAGCAGAGAACAGGGGAGTGATGGCTACACCTTC.

At least ten counts were recorded for this clonotype. The CDR3 DNA sequence: TGTGCCAGCAGTGCCCCGGAGACTGAAGCTTTCTTT. Protein sequence: CASSAPETEAFF. This sequence joins TRBV2 and TRBJ1-1; D ambiguous. The CDR3 spans 12 residues. From germline, CDR1 is SNHLY and CDR2 FYNNEI. V was clipped by 4 bases and J by 5 bases, with 8 bases between them.

This clonotype was counted many times. This sequence joins TRBV6-1 and TRBJ2-5; no clear D gene. There are 14 residues in the CDR3. From germline, CDR1 is MNHNS and CDR2 SASEGT. V was cut by 6 bases and J by 4 bases, with 15 bases left in between. The CDR3 nucleotides are TGTGCCAGCAGAGAACCCACCTCTCGAGAGACCCAGTACTTC. Amino acid sequence: CASREPTSRETQYF.

This clonotype occurred many times. The V call is TRBV12-3 or TRBV12-4, the J call TRBJ1-2, with D unresolved. The V gene lost 1 base and the J gene lost 3 bases, with 6 bases spanning the gap. The CDR3 contains 13 residues. This CDR3 reads CASSLERDYGYTF. The CDR3 region has the DNA TGTGCCAGCAGTTTAGAGAGGGACTATGGCTACACCTTC.

This chain links TRBV12-3 or TRBV12-4 with TRBJ2-7; possible D gene TRBD2, 5 bases. Trimming removed 3 bases at V and 2 bases at J, with 11 bases between. The CDR3 consists of 14 residues. CDR3 in amino acids: CASSFRETTYEQYF. The DNA of the CDR3 is TGTGCCAGCAGTTTTAGGGAGACGACCTACGAGCAGTACTTC.

This clonotype has at least ten counts. The chain combines TRBV2 with TRBJ1-2; D remains ambiguous. CDR1 is SNHLY, CDR2 FYNNEI, per germline. The CDR3 contains 15 residues. The germline V and J ends were trimmed by 2 bases and 3 bases, with 13 bases remaining between them. The chain's CDR3 is CASSENKAGDYGYTF. The CDR3, as DNA: TGTGCCAGCAGTGAAAATAAGGCAGGCGACTATGGCTACACCTTC.

J is TRBJ1-5 and V is TRBV2; D is unresolved. The length of the CDR3 is 12 residues. V was shortened by 7 bases and J by 2 bases, with 6 bases between the two germline ends. Germline V gene sequence: CDR1 SNHLY, CDR2 FYNNEI. In DNA form, the CDR3 reads TGTGCCAGCAACAGCGGCAATCAGCCCCAGCATTTT. This sequence encodes CASNSGNQPQHF.

This clonotype has just a few counts. The rearrangement links TRBV20-1 to TRBJ1-5; possible D gene TRBD1, 6 bases. Germline-derived CDR1 and CDR2 are DFQATT and SNEGSKA (reference sequence). The CDR3 has 15 amino acids. The germline V and J ends were trimmed by 0 bases and 2 bases, with 11 bases remaining between them. In DNA form, the CDR3 reads TGCAGTGCTAGAGATTCGCGACAGGGCAATCAGCCCCAGCATTTT. It encodes CSARDSRQGNQPQHF.

This clonotype came up a few times. The genes are TRBV6-1 and TRBJ2-5; 10 positions match TRBD2. Germline lookup yields CDR1 MNHNS and CDR2 SASEGT. This CDR3 is built from 16 residues. V lost 7 bases and J lost 3; bases outside the gene matches: 11. The CDR3 DNA follows: TGTGCCAGCATAAGGGGAGCGGGAGGGAGGGAAGAGACCCAGTACTTC. Encoded protein: CASIRGAGGREETQYF.

CDR3 protein: CASSLPPGTGPNYGYTF. The DNA for the CDR3 is TGCGCCAGCAGCTTACCACCCGGGACAGGGCCTAACTATGGCTACACCTTC. The rearrangement links TRBV5-1 to TRBJ1-2, with 9 bases matching TRBD1. Looked up from germline, CDR1 is SGHRS and CDR2 is YFSETQ. The junction had 8 bases not matched to a gene; V was cut back by 2 bases and J by 0 bases. The CDR3 spans 17 residues. The complete variable domain, with remaining parts taken from reference TRBV5-1 and TRBJ1-2, reads KAGVTQTPRYLIKTRGQQVTLSCSPISGHRSVSWYQQTPGQGLQFLFEYFSETQRNKGNFPGRFSGRQFSNSRSEMNVSTLELGDSALYLCASSLPPGTGPNYGYTFGSGTRLTVV.

This clonotype showed up many times. The chain carries TRBV12-3 or TRBV12-4 and TRBJ1-3; D remains ambiguous. The CDR3 contains 14 residues. V lost 2 bases and J 0 bases, leaving 5 bases between the germline ends. CDR3 sequence: CASSLRNSGNTIYF. In DNA form, the CDR3 reads TGTGCCAGCAGTTTAAGGAACTCTGGAAACACCATATATTTT.

This clonotype occurred a few times. The rearrangement uses TRBV2 and TRBJ2-7; 10 bases agree with TRBD2. Germline trimming cut 4 bases from V and 7 bases from J; bases unmatched to any gene: 13. Germline V gives CDR1 SNHLY, CDR2 FYNNEI. CDR3 length: 16 amino acids. The CDR3 spells CASSAWASGGSVEQYF. For the CDR3, the DNA is TGTGCCAGCAGTGCCTGGGCTAGCGGGGGCTCCGTGGAGCAGTACTTC.

A word on this clonotype: Germline and junction disagree at one end, which may indicate a read error. V usage is TRBV12-3 or TRBV12-4 and J usage is TRBJ1-4; D gene uncertain. This CDR3 spans 13 amino acids. CDR3 region: CASSSTRREKLLF. CDR3 sequence (DNA): TGTGCCAGCAGTTCAACCCGTAGGGAAAAACTGTTGTTT.

The chain uses TRBV15 and TRBJ2-7; 9 bases fit TRBD1. The CDR3 has 16 amino acids. J gave up 1 base and V 0 bases, and 4 bases lay outside the gene matches. Germline V gene sequence: CDR1 LNHNV, CDR2 YYDKDF (reference sequence). The CDR3 DNA is TGTGCCACCAGCAGAGATAGAGGGACAGGGTCCTACGAGCAGTACTTC. Translating it yields CATSRDRGTGSYEQYF. Together with reference TRBV15 and TRBJ2-7, the CDR3 gives the full variable domain: DAMVIQNPRYQVTQFGKPVTLSCSQTLNHNVMYWYQQKSSQAPKLLFHYYDKDFNNEADTPDNFQSRRPNTSFCFLDIRSPGLGDTAMYLCATSRDRGTGSYEQYFGPGTRLTVT.

The chain has TRBV3-1 and TRBJ2-5; 9 bases are shared with TRBD2. V was clipped by 1 base and J by 4 bases; unmatched bases: 1. CDR3 length equals 14 residues. Germline V gene lookup returns CDR1 LGHDT and CDR2 YNNKEL (reference sequence). CDR3 loop: CASSQVAGVETQYF. The DNA for the CDR3 is TGTGCCAGCAGCCAAGTAGCGGGAGTAGAGACCCAGTACTTC.

This clonotype was observed many times. This rearrangement joins TRBV5-1 to TRBJ1-2; D may be TRBD1 (5 bases). The germline CDR1 and CDR2 sequences are SGHRS and YFSETQ. Trimming removed 4 bases at V and 2 bases at J, with 12 bases between. CDR3 length equals 14 residues. The CDR3 protein is CASSHTGPNYGYTF. The CDR3 nucleotides read TGCGCCAGCAGCCATACGGGACCGAACTATGGCTACACCTTC.

This clonotype showed up many times. This chain links TRBV29-1 with TRBJ1-1; no clear D gene. The CDR3 covers 12 residues. Trimming left V 4 bases short and J 5 bases short, with 11 bases between. Germline lookup yields CDR1 SQVTM and CDR2 ANQGSEA. Here the CDR3 reads CSVGSFLTEAFF. CDR3 coding DNA: TGCAGCGTTGGGTCGTTCCTTACTGAAGCTTTCTTT.